This T cell receptor beta chain was retrieved from a study of chemoradiotherapy in HPV16-positive cancers. Overall study: Candidate HPV-specific clones and shared TCR motifs came from a couple of HPV16-positive patients. Study-level findings and limits: Candidate HPV-specific clones and E7-related TCR motifs grew in tumor during treatment.

Remarks on this clone: Its matching antigen is unknown.

The germline CDR1 and CDR2 sequences are SGHRS and YFSETQ. V lost 0 bases to trimming and J lost 0 bases; unmatched junction nucleotides: 4. This CDR3 has 17 residues. Assay used: immunoSEQ multiplex PCR; TCRdb lists only in-frame clones, some missing. The sample lists 10,000 to 11,000 clones, 74% seen once, with around a third in the top ten. The sequence was collected from a human donor with HPV-associated anogenital cancer. This material was collected from a patient who underwent chemoradiotherapy. V and J are TRBV5-1 and TRBJ1-3; 9 bases align to TRBD1. In nucleotides, the CDR3 is TGCGCCAGCAGCTTGGGGGGACAGGGCCGCTCTGGAAACACCATATATTTT. This codes for CASSLGGQGRSGNTIYF.